Each of the 26 T cell receptor beta chains below was sequenced from the same sample in a study of blood T cell repertoires in COVID-19. Sequencing was performed with immunoSEQ multiplex PCR; in TCRdb, only in-frame clones are kept and a portion is missing. In the table there are 200,000 to 250,000 clones, approximately 85% of which are singletons. What was sequenced was peripheral blood. The source of these receptors is a woman between 70 and 85 years old with COVID-19, enrolled during active disease.

V and J are TRBV6-1 and TRBJ1-2, with 8 positions matching TRBD1. V lost 0 bases to trimming and J lost 8 bases; unmatched junction nucleotides: 11. The CDR3 has 16 amino acids. The V gene's germline CDR1 is MNHNS and CDR2 SASEGT. The CDR3 protein is CASSEAGRGRRSGYTF. The CDR3 DNA reads TGTGCCAGCAGTGAAGCAGGCAGGGGGCGACGTTCCGGCTACACCTTC.

The chain carries TRBV24-1 and TRBJ1-5; TRBD1 agrees at 11 bases. The ends lost 4 bases at V and 7 bases at J; junction bases unmatched: 5. This CDR3 contains 15 residues. Germline values: CDR1 KGHDR, CDR2 SFDVKD. The DNA for the CDR3 is TGTGCCACCAGTGACGCCCGGGACAGGGGGCAGCCCCAGCATTTT. It specifies CATSDARDRGQPQHF.

V is TRBV7-8 and J is TRBJ2-1; the D gene is possibly TRBD2 (6 bases). With 5 bases removed from V and 7 bases from J, the gap between germline ends came to 15 bases. This CDR3 has 14 residues. Germline CDR1 and CDR2: SGHVS and FQNEAQ. CDR3: CASSQTSERNEQFF. CDR3 in DNA: TGTGCCAGCAGCCAGACTAGTGAAAGGAATGAGCAGTTCTTC.

The rearrangement joins TRBV6-2 or TRBV6-3 to TRBJ2-4, with 9 bases aligning to TRBD2. V was pared by 6 bases and J by 6 bases, with 6 bases of the junction left unmatched. This CDR3 spans 14 amino acids. CDR1 and CDR2 from the germline V gene are MNHEY and SVGEGT. The CDR3 region is CASSFSGSGNIQYF. The CDR3 DNA reads TGTGCCAGCAGCTTTAGCGGGAGTGGAAACATTCAGTACTTC.

The gene calls are TRBV21-1 and TRBJ2-5; TRBD2, the D gene given by the table, was not confirmed from the DNA. TRBV21-1 is given as a pseudogene. This CDR3 is 17 amino acids long. The CDR3 region has the DNA TGTGCCAGCAGCAAAGCGGAGCTGAAGCGGGAGGGGGAGACCCAGTACTTC. Translated, it gives CASSKAELKREGETQYF.

In its sample, this clone was seen once. The chain links TRBV27 to TRBJ2-1, with 14 bases lining up with TRBD2. This CDR3 is built from 16 residues. V lost 2 bases, J lost 6 bases, and 3 bases stayed unmatched. Germline V lookup: CDR1 MNHEY, CDR2 SMNVEV (reference sequence). CDR3 sequence reads: CASSLTGLAGGNEQFF. CDR3 bases: TGTGCCAGCAGTTTAACCGGACTAGCGGGAGGCAATGAGCAGTTCTTC.

The CDR3 DNA follows: TGTGCCAGCACCCTAGGGACAGGCTATAATTCACCCCTCCACTTT. As protein: CASTLGTGYNSPLHF. J is TRBJ1-6 and V is TRBV5-4; 8 bases are shared with TRBD1. CDR1 and CDR2 (germline): SGHNT, YYREEE (reference sequence). V shed 6 bases, J shed 3 bases, and the junction held 5 bases outside the gene matches. The CDR3 runs 15 residues.

This clone was detected a few times. The rearrangement joins TRBV4-2 to TRBJ1-1; perhaps TRBD1 as D (5 bases). The CDR3 runs to 14 residues. Germline assignment: CDR1 LGHNA and CDR2 YNFKEQ. Trimming left V 0 bases short and J 4 bases short, with 9 bases between. Written as DNA, the CDR3 is TGTGCCAGCAGCCAAGAGGGGGGGACCACTGAAGCTTTCTTT. This codes for CASSQEGGTTEAFF.

J is TRBJ1-3 and V is TRBV5-8, with a possible D match to TRBD1 (6 bases). Germline V lookup: CDR1 SGHTS, CDR2 YDEGEE. This CDR3 comprises 14 residues. V was cut by 4 bases and J by 4 bases, with 12 bases left in between. CDR3 sequence: CASSLRTVGNTIYF. The CDR3 nucleotides are TGTGCCAGCAGCCTTCGGACAGTGGGAAACACCATATATTTT.

This clone has just one count. The V call is TRBV4-3, the J call TRBJ1-3; D remains ambiguous. V lost 0 bases to trimming and J lost 3 bases, with 15 bases between them. This CDR3 is 17 amino acids long. Germline V gene lookup returns CDR1 LGHNA and CDR2 YSLEER. The CDR3 nucleotides read TGCGCCAGCAGCCAAGATCTAACTTATCTCAATGGAAACACCATATATTTT. Its translation: CASSQDLTYLNGNTIYF.

As for this clone: One junction end does not reproduce the germline sequence, and a read error may be involved. V and J are TRBV2 and TRBJ1-5; 9 bases line up with TRBD1. The CDR3 sequence is 14 residues long. Germline loops: CDR1 SNHLY, CDR2 FYNNEI. The CDR3 loop is CASSGQGSHQPQHF. CDR3 DNA: TGTGCCAGCTCGGGACAGGGTAGCCATCAGCCCCAGCATTTT.

This rearrangement joins TRBV2 to TRBJ2-3, with TRBD2 matching over 9 bases. V was pared by 2 bases and J by 3 bases, with 6 bases of the junction left unmatched. Germline loops: CDR1 SNHLY, CDR2 FYNNEI. The CDR3 covers 16 residues. The CDR3 reads CASSERASGVTDTQYF. CDR3 DNA sequence: TGTGCCAGCAGTGAAAGGGCTAGCGGGGTGACAGATACGCAGTATTTT.

In DNA, the CDR3 is TGTGCCAGCAAACTATTCGACAGAAATCAGCCCCAGCATTTT. Translated: CASKLFDRNQPQHF. V gene TRBV6-5 combines with J gene TRBJ1-5; maybe TRBD1 (5 bases). This CDR3 is built from 14 residues. Trimming left V 7 bases short and J 4 bases short, with 14 bases between. CDR1 is MNHEY and CDR2 is SVGAGI in the germline V gene.

The V gene is TRBV11-3, the J gene TRBJ2-1; D is perhaps TRBD1 (5 bases). The germline gives CDR1 SGHNT, CDR2 YENEEA. Deletions cut 4 bases from V and 6 bases from J, with 10 bases between. This CDR3 is built from 13 residues. CDR3 region: CASSSRVGNEQFF. In DNA form, the CDR3 reads TGTGCCAGCAGCTCCAGGGTAGGCAATGAGCAGTTCTTC.

The chain couples TRBV28 to TRBJ1-1; 7 bases align to TRBD1. In germline, CDR1 is MDHEN, CDR2 SYDVKM. Unmatched junction bases numbered 3, after V lost 7 bases and J lost 1 base. The CDR3 runs to 13 residues. CDR3 sequence: CASTGQQNTEAFF. In DNA form, the CDR3 reads TGTGCCAGCACGGGACAGCAGAACACTGAAGCTTTCTTT.

This clone came up once. The V call is TRBV19, the J call TRBJ2-4, with D perhaps TRBD2 (6 bases). V shed 7 bases and J shed 3 bases, with 13 bases lying between them. Germline values: CDR1 LNHDA, CDR2 SQIVND (reference sequence). The CDR3 extends over 14 amino acids. The CDR3 loop reads CASTVGGGKNIQYF. The CDR3 DNA is TGTGCCAGTACCGTGGGAGGTGGCAAAAACATTCAGTACTTC.

This clone was picked up a small number of times. The chain uses TRBV7-3 and TRBJ2-1, with D possibly matching TRBD1 (6 bases). V was cut by 10 bases and J by 2 bases, with 15 bases left in between. Per germline, CDR1 SGHTA and CDR2 FQGTGA. This CDR3 comprises 14 residues. The CDR3 here is CATSPGEAYNEQFF. The DNA of the CDR3 is TGTGCCACCTCCCCAGGGGAAGCCTACAATGAGCAGTTCTTC.

This chain connects TRBV6-5 to TRBJ1-3; tentative D call: TRBD1 (5 bases). Trimming shortened V by 7 bases and J by 2 bases, and 12 bases separated the two germline ends. In germline, CDR1 is MNHEY, CDR2 SVGAGI. CDR3 length equals 14 residues. CDR3 DNA sequence: TGTGCCAGCAAGCCCAGGGCCCCTGGAAACACCATATATTTT. This translates into CASKPRAPGNTIYF.

The rearrangement uses TRBV7-9 and TRBJ1-2, with 7 bases fitting TRBD1. CDR3 length equals 16 residues. V lost 5 bases to trimming and J lost 4 bases; unmatched junction nucleotides: 13. Germline V lookup: CDR1 SEHNR, CDR2 FQNEAQ (reference sequence). The chain's CDR3 is CASSPGQAGGSYGYTF. The CDR3 nucleotides are TGTGCCAGCAGCCCTGGACAGGCAGGAGGTAGCTATGGCTACACCTTC.

This chain connects TRBV19 to TRBJ1-2, with TRBD1 identical over 11 bases. Germline CDR1 is LNHDA and CDR2 is SQIVND (reference sequence). CDR3 length: 14 amino acids. J was trimmed by 5 bases and V by 4 bases; bases with no gene match: 3. The CDR3 region is CASSSRDRGYGYTF. CDR3 DNA sequence: TGTGCCAGTAGTAGCCGGGACAGGGGGTATGGCTACACCTTC.

As concerns this clone: Just one base apart from a much larger clone, this may be a read error. Other DNA sequences from this sample encode an identical CDR3 as well. The V call is TRBV30, the J call TRBJ1-5, with D tentatively TRBD1 (6 bases). Between the trimmed V and J ends, which lost 2 bases and 7 bases, there was a span of 12 bases. This CDR3 is 13 amino acids long. From germline, CDR1 is GTSNPN and CDR2 SVGIG (reference sequence). CDR3: CAWSSRGGQPQHF. Written as DNA, the CDR3 is TGTGCCTGGAGTTCGAGGGGGGGGCAGCCCCAGCATTTT.

The chain joins TRBV5-1 to TRBJ2-7; 10 bases fit TRBD1. The CDR3 is 15 amino acids. Germline CDR1 is SGHRS and CDR2 is YFSETQ. V gave up 4 bases and J gave up 0 bases; unmatched junction bases: 4. CDR3: CASSTGQGVSYEQYF. CDR3 DNA: TGCGCCAGCAGCACCGGACAGGGGGTCTCCTACGAGCAGTACTTC.

This sequence joins TRBV10-3 and TRBJ1-6; no clear D. The CDR3 is 14 amino acids. CDR1 and CDR2 (germline): ENHRY, SYGVKD. The germline V and J ends were trimmed by 10 bases and 9 bases, with 19 bases remaining between them. CDR3 in amino acids: CATLNGGRGSPLHF. The DNA for the CDR3 is TGTGCCACCCTAAATGGAGGTCGAGGTTCACCCCTCCACTTT.

The V call is TRBV5-6, the J call TRBJ2-6; a weak D match, TRBD1 (5 bases). CDR1 and CDR2 from the germline V gene are SGHDT and YYEEEE. The V gene lost 3 bases and the J gene lost 6 bases, with 13 bases spanning the gap. The CDR3 loop spans 15 amino acids. CDR3 sequence: CASSSQVGVANVLTF. CDR3 nucleotides: TGTGCCAGCAGCTCACAGGTTGGAGTGGCCAACGTCCTGACTTTC.

This chain joins TRBV11-2 and TRBJ1-3, with 7 bases that match TRBD1. CDR1 is SGHAT and CDR2 is FQNNGV in the germline V gene. V was clipped by 5 bases and J by 9 bases; unmatched bases: 13. The CDR3 runs to 15 residues. CDR3 nucleotides: TGTGCCAGCAGCGAAGGAGGGGGCGCCCCCCCCACCATATATTTT. Translating it yields CASSEGGGAPPTIYF.

As to this clone: Other nucleotide sequences from this sample produce the same CDR3. The chain joins TRBV5-1 to TRBJ1-1; 7 bases match TRBD1. There are 14 residues in the CDR3. Trimming cost V 1 base and J 5 bases; bases outside gene matches: 5. Germline V gene data show CDR1 as SGHRS and CDR2 as YFSETQ. The CDR3 nucleotides read TGCGCCAGCAGCTTGCAAGGGGGCGAAACTGAAGCTTTCTTT. Its translation: CASSLQGGETEAFF.